The present T cell receptor beta chain was sequenced within a study of early T cells in non-severe SARS-CoV-2 infection (dated by TCRdb to the early 2020s). Looking at the study overall: Bulk RNA from unsorted whole blood was used for TCR sequencing, so alpha and beta chains could not be paired.

Points the paper makes about the study in general: Matching against VDJdb was skewed toward anti-spike CD8 responses, likely underestimated virus-specific expansions, and missed private and CD4 specificities.

This clonotype was seen a handful of times. It lacks a known antigen. No base qualities exist here, and no much larger clone lies one base off it. Set within a cohort of healthcare workers in London, UK, this nested case-control study involved weekly PCR testing of nasopharyngeal swabs along with blood sampling. Healthcare workers were recruited between 23 and 31 March 2020, during the week of the UK lockdown, and were followed weekly for up to about 16 weeks. V is shortened by 10 bases, J by 9 bases, and the region joining them spans 16 bases. Including cysteine and phenylalanine, the CDR3 has 12 amino acids. The DNA shown is the 36-base CDR3, in frame from base 1. The CDR1 and CDR2 encoded by the germline V gene (reference sequence) are LNHDA and SQIVND. The library relied on 5' RACE. Sequencing used a NextSeq 500. Unique molecular identifiers were attached to individual cDNA molecules in the TCR library protocol so that sequencing error and PCR bias could be corrected. TCR alpha and beta chains were both sequenced, and the abundances of alpha and beta sequences in each sample were closely correlated with each other. In the original analysis: Decombinator V4 was used to annotate TCR sequences for V gene, J gene and CDR3. TCRs were defined as expanded if a significant change between any two time points was detected under a Poisson model with p below 0.0001. TCR abundances were normalised to the total number of TCRs sequenced in each sample and reported as counts per million. MAIT TCRs were defined by TRAV1-2 paired with TRAJ12, TRAJ20 or TRAJ33, and iNKT TCRs by TRAV10 paired with TRAJ18. VDJdb, accessed on 1 November 2021, was searched for TCRs annotated for CMV, EBV and SARS-CoV-2, and TCRs annotated for more than one antigen were excluded. TCRdb's own reprocessing of the public reads used fastp at Q25 and MiXCR and kept productive beta chains. Every entry covers one CDR3 protein and lists the most common genes and DNA from its rows. The authors' filters were not applied to this entry. Recorded for this sample are 68,000 or so distinct CDR3 sequences; more than 10% of them occurred a single time. The ten biggest clones cover around 1.8% of the sample.

This clonotype originated in an adult who was a healthcare worker with PCR-confirmed SARS-CoV-2 infection or an uninfected control (not recorded which). Input material: whole blood. The sequence links TRBV19 to TRBJ2-4, with the D gene not clear enough to name. The CDR3 here reads CATLDPPSIQYF. The DNA sequence follows: TGTGCCACTTTAGATCCACCGAGCATTCAGTACTTC. With all but the CDR3 taken from the reference TRBV19 and TRBJ2-4 genes, the full variable domain is: DGGITQSPKYLFRKEGQNVTLSCEQNLNHDAMYWYRQDPGQGLRLIYYSQIVNDFQKGDIAEGYSVSREKKESFPLTVTSAQKNPTAFYLCATLDPPSIQYFGAGTRLSVL.